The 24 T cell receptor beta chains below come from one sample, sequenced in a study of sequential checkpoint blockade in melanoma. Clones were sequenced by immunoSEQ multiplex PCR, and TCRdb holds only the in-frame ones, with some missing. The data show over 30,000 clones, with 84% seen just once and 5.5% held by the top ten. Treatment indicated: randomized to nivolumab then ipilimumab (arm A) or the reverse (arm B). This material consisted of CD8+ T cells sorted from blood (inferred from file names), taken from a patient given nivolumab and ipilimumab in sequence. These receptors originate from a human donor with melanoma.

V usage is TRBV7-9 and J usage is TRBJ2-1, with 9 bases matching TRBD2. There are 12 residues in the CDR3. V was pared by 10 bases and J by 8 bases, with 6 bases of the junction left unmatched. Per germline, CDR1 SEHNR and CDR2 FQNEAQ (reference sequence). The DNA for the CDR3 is TGTGCCATCGAAGCGGGAGGCGATGAGCAGTTCTTC. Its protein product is CAIEAGGDEQFF.

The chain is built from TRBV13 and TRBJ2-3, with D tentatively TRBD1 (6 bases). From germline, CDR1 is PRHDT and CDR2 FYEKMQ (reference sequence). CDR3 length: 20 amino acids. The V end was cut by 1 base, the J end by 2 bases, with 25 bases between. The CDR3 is CASSLESPRGGGAATDTQYF. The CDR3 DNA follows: TGTGCCAGCAGCTTAGAATCCCCCCGGGGTGGGGGCGCCGCCACAGATACGCAGTATTTT.

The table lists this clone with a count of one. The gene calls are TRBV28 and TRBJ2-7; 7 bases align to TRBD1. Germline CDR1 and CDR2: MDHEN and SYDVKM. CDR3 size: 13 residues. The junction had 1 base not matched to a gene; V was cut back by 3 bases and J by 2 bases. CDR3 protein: CASSFGTAYEQYF. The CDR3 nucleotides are TGTGCCAGCAGTTTCGGGACAGCCTACGAGCAGTACTTC.

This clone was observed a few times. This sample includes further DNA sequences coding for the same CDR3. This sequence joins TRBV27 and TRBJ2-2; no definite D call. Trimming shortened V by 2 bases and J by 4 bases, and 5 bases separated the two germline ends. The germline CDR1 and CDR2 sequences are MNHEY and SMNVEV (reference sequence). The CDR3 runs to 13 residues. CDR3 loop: CASSLTGTGELFF. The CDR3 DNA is TGTGCCAGCAGTTTAACCGGCACCGGGGAGCTGTTTTTT.

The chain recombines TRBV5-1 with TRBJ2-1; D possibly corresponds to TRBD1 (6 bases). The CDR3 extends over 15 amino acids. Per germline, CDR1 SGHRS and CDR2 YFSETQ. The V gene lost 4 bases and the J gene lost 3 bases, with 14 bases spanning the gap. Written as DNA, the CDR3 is TGCGCCAGCAGCAGTACAGGGATCGGCTACAATGAGCAGTTCTTC. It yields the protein CASSSTGIGYNEQFF.

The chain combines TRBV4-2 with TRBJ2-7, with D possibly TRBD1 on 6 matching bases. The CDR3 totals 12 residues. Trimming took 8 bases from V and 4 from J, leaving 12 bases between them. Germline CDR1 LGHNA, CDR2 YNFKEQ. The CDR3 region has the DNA TGTGCCAGCTCACCGACAGGTTACGAGCAGTACTTC. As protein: CASSPTGYEQYF.

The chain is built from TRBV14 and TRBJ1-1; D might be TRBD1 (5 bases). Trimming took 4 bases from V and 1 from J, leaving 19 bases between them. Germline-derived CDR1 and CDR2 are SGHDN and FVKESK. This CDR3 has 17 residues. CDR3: CASSRLGQGGGNTEAFF. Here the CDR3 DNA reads TGTGCCAGCAGCCGACTTGGGCAGGGAGGAGGGAACACTGAAGCTTTCTTT.

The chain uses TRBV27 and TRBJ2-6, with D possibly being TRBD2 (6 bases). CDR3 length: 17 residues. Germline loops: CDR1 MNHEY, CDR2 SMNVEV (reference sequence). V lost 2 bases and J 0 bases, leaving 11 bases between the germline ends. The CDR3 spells CASSLIGTPSGANVLTF. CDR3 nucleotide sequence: TGTGCCAGCAGTTTAATCGGGACTCCCTCTGGGGCCAACGTCCTGACTTTC.

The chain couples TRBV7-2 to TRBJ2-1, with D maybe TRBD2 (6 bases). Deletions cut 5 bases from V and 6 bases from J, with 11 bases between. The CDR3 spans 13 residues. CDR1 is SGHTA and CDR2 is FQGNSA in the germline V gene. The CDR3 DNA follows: TGTGCCAGCAGCCCGTGGGAGGCCAATGAGCAGTTCTTC. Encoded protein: CASSPWEANEQFF.

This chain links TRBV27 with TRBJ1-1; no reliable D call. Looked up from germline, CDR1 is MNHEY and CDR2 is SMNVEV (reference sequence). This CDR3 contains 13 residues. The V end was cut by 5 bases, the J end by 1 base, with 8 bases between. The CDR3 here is CASSRRGNTEAFF. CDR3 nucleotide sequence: TGTGCCAGCAGTAGACGGGGGAACACTGAAGCTTTCTTT.

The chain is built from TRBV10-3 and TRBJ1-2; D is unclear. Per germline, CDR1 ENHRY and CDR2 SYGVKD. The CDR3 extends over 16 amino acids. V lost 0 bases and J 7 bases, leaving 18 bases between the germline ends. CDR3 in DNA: TGTGCCATCAGTGAGTCGGTCGGGGTACGGGCCCGTGGCTACACCTTC. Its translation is CAISESVGVRARGYTF.

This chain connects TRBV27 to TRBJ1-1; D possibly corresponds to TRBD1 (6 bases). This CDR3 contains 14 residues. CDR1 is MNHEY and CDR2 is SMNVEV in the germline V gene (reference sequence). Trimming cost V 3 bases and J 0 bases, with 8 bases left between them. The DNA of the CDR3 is TGTGCCAGCAGTTTGCAGGGGTTGAACACTGAAGCTTTCTTT. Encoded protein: CASSLQGLNTEAFF.

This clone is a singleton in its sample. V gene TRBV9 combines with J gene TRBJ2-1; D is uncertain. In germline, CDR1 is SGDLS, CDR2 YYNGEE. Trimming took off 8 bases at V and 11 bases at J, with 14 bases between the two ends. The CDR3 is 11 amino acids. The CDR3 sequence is CASSQDTQQFF. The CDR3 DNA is TGTGCCAGTTCCCAAGACACCCAGCAGTTCTTC.

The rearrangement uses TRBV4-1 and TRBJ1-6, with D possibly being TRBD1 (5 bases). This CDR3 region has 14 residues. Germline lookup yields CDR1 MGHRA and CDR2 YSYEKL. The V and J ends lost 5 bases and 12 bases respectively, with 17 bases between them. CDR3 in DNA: TGCGCCAGCAGCACCTCCCAGGGTCCAGAACCCCTCCACTTT. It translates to CASSTSQGPEPLHF.

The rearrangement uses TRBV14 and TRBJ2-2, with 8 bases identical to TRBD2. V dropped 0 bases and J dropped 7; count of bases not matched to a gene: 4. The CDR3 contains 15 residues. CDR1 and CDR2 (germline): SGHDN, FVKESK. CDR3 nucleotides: TGTGCCAGCAGCCAAGACGCGGGGGGAATCGGGGAGCTGTTTTTT. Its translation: CASSQDAGGIGELFF.

The CDR3 DNA sequence: TGTGCCACCAGTAGCGGGGAAAATGGCTACACCTTC. Translating it yields CATSSGENGYTF. J is TRBJ1-2 and V is TRBV15; D is uncertain. CDR1 and CDR2 from the germline V gene are LNHNV and YYDKDF (reference sequence). V was cut by 6 bases and J by 6 bases, with 11 bases left in between. This CDR3 is 12 amino acids long.

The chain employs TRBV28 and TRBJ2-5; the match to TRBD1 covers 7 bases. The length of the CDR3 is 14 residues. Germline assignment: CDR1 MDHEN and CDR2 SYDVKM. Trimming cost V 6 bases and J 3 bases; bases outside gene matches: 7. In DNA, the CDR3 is TGTGCCAGCAGCCCACAGGGGTGGGAAGAGACCCAGTACTTC. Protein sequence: CASSPQGWEETQYF.

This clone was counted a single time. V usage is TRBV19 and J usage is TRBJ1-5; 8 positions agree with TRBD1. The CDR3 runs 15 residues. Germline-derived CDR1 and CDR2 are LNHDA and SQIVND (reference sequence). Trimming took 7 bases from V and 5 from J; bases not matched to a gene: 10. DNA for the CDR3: TGTGCCAGTAACAGACCAGGGGGCGCGGATCAGCCCCAGCATTTT. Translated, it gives CASNRPGGADQPQHF.

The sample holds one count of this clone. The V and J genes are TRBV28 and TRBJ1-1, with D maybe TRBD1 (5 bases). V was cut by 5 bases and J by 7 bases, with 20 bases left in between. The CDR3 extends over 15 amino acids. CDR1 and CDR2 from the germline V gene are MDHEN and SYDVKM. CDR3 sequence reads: CASSVGGTGGDEAFF. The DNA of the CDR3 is TGTGCCAGCAGTGTGGGTGGGACCGGGGGGGATGAAGCTTTCTTT.

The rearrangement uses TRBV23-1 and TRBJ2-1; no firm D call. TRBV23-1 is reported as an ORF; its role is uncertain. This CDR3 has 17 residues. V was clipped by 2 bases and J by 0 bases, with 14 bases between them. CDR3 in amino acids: CASSQQQILSSYNEQFF. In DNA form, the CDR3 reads TGCGCCAGCAGTCAACAACAGATACTTAGCTCCTACAATGAGCAGTTCTTC.

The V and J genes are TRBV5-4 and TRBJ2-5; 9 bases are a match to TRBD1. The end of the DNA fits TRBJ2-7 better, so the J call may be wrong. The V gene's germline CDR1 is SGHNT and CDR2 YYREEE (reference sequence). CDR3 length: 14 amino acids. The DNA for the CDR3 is TGTGCCAGCAGCTGGGGGGACAGGGTTGGCGAGCAGTACTTC. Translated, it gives CASSWGDRVGEQYF.

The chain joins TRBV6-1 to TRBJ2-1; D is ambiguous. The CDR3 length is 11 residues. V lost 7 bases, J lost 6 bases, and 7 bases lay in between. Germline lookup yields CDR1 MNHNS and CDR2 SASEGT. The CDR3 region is CASITGNEQFF. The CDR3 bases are TGTGCCAGCATTACGGGCAATGAGCAGTTCTTC.

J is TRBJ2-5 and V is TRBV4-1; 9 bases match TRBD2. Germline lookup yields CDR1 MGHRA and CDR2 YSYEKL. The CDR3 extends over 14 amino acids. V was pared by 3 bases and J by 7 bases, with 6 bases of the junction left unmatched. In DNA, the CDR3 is TGCGCCAGCAGCCAGGGACTAGCACCGGGGACCCAGTACTTC. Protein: CASSQGLAPGTQYF.

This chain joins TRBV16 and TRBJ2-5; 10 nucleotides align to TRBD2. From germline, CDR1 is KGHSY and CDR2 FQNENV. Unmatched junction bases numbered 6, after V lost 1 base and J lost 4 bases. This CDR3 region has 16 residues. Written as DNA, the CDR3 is TGTGCCAGCAGCCAATTAAGCGGGGGGGCCGGAGAGACCCAGTACTTC. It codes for CASSQLSGGAGETQYF. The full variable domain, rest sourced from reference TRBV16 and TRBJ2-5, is GEEVAQTPKHLVRGEGQKAKLYCAPIKGHSYVFWYQQVLKNEFKFLISFQNENVFDETGMPKERFSAKCLPNSPCSLEIQATKLEDSAVYFCASSQLSGGAGETQYFGPGTRLLVL.